Shown below are 2 T cell receptor beta chains from a single sample sequenced in a study of control samples from healthy donors and cancer patients. Profiling relied on immunoSEQ multiplex PCR, and the TCRdb table lists in-frame clones only, not all of them. Of about 150,000 clones listed, about 91% are singletons. Input material: blood. The receptors were sampled from a man aged 18 to 30 in good health.

J is TRBJ1-5 and V is TRBV28, with D perhaps TRBD1 (5 bases). V shed 7 bases and J shed 5 bases, with 18 bases lying between them. The CDR3 runs to 15 residues. The germline V gene encodes CDR1 MDHEN and CDR2 SYDVKM. CDR3 nucleotides: TGTGCCAGCACCCAAATGGGGGACGGGCATCAGCCCCAGCATTTT. Translated, it gives CASTQMGDGHQPQHF.

The chain carries TRBV19 and TRBJ2-2; possibly TRBD2 for D (6 bases). CDR1 LNHDA and CDR2 SQIVND come from the germline V gene (reference sequence). The CDR3 loop spans 16 amino acids. The V end was cut by 5 bases, the J end by 2 bases, with 15 bases between. CDR3 nucleotide sequence: TGTGCCAGTAGTGGTCGGCGGGGCCCTAACACCGGGGAGCTGTTTTTT. Residues: CASSGRRGPNTGELFF.